The entry below describes one TCR beta chain. Recovered participants had two consecutive negative NP/OP PCR tests, healthcare professional clearance, or symptom resolution. The record originates from a study of blood T cell repertoires in COVID-19. Study context: Sample material is recorded as cDNA or gDNA derived from T cells, B-cell-depleted T cells, or PBMCs.

Produced via immunoSEQ multiplex PCR; TCRdb's table is partial and in-frame only. The table has 310,000 or so clones, under 90% seen once; the top ten hold about 10%. This CDR3 is built from 14 residues. Germline V gene data show CDR1 as LNHDA and CDR2 as SQIVND (reference sequence). V shed 4 bases and J 6 bases; nucleotides not matched to a gene: 7. V usage is TRBV19 and J usage is TRBJ1-2; 8 nucleotides match TRBD1. The TCR sequence derives from a woman younger than 30 who had recovered from COVID-19. Sequences were obtained from PBMCs or T cells enriched from blood (not recorded which). Here the CDR3 reads CASSKPDRVHGYTF. The DNA for the CDR3 is TGTGCCAGTAGTAAGCCGGACAGGGTACATGGCTACACCTTC.